This T cell receptor beta chain appears in the sequencing data of a study of cytomegalovirus exposure and HLA in healthy donors. Study-wide background: From HLA-typed donors, an early data release held roughly 89 million unique TCRs.

A multiplex PCR was run with 60 Vbeta primers and 13 Jbeta primers. Data came from immunoSEQ multiplex PCR; TCRdb stores just in-frame clones and leaves some out. The sample has around 200,000 clones; about 80% are singletons. Regarding the study as a whole: Accurate prediction of HLA-A and HLA-B alleles (for most subjects) was reportedly achieved from TCR beta sequences.

The CDR3 is 15 amino acids. The junction had 4 bases not matched to a gene; V was cut back by 1 base and J by 4 bases. Germline V gives CDR1 SGHRS, CDR2 YFSETQ. To note about this clone: Its cognate antigen is unknown.

The sample comprised PBMCs. This TCR was recovered from a woman aged 45-60 years in good health and CMV-seropositive. The chain combines TRBV5-1 with TRBJ2-7; 11 bases are shared with TRBD1. The CDR3 spells CASSLRTGGKYEQYF. As DNA, the CDR3 is TGCGCCAGCAGCTTGAGGACAGGGGGCAAATACGAGCAGTACTTC. Full variable domain (outside the CDR3, taken from reference TRBV5-1 and TRBJ2-7): KAGVTQTPRYLIKTRGQQVTLSCSPISGHRSVSWYQQTPGQGLQFLFEYFSETQRNKGNFPGRFSGRQFSNSRSEMNVSTLELGDSALYLCASSLRTGGKYEQYFGPGTRLTVT.